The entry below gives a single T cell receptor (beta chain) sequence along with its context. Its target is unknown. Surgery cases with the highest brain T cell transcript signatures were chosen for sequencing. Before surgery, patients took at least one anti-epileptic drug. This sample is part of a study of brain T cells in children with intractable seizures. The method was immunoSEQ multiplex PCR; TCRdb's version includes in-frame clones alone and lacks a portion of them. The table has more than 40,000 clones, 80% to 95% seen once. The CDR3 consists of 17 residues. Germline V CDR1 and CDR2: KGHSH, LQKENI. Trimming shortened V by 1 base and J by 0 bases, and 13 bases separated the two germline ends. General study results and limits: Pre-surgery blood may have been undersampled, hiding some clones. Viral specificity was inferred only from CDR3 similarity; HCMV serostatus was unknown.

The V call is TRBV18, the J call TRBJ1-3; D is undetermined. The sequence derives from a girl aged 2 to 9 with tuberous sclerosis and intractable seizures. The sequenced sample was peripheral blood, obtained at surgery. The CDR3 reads CASSPQPVQSSGNTIYF. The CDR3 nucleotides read TGTGCCAGCTCACCACAGCCAGTACAGAGCTCTGGAAACACCATATATTTT.